These T cell receptor beta chains were read from a single sample in a study of PD-1 blockade in mismatch repair-deficient tumors. The method was immunoSEQ multiplex PCR; TCRdb's version includes in-frame clones alone and lacks a portion of them. The sample has some 110,000 clones, 65% to 80% seen once. Material: peripheral blood, obtained approximately 64 weeks after starting pembrolizumab. These receptors came from an adult with mismatch repair-deficient cancer. CDR3s include the opening cysteine and the closing phenylalanine or tryptophan. D genes are given only for firm matches. Not every row has a clone size; where given, it reads once, few, many or a size class.

j_call | d_call | clone_size | v_call | cdr3_aa | cdr3_nt
TRBJ2-2 | TRBD1 | - | TRBV7-9 | CASSSGDRAVTGELFF | TGTGCCAGCAGCTCAGGGGACAGGGCTGTCACCGGGGAGCTGTTTTTT
TRBJ2-7 | TRBD2 | - | TRBV6-5 | CASRLGTSVAYEQYF | TGTGCCAGCAGACTGGGGACTAGCGTTGCCTACGAGCAGTACTTC
TRBJ1-3 | - | - | TRBV7-8 | CASSPRTRSGNTIYF | TGTGCCAGCAGCCCAAGGACCCGCTCTGGAAACACCATATATTTT
TRBJ1-3 | - | once | TRBV5-5 | CASRRVFAINSGNTIYF | TGTGCCAGCAGGAGGGTCTTCGCAATCAACTCTGGAAACACCATATATTTT
TRBJ2-5 | - | - | TRBV18 | CASSDGSWETQYF | TGTGCCAGCTCCGACGGGAGTTGGGAGACCCAGTACTTC
TRBJ2-7 | - | - | TRBV6-4 | CASSEGERSSSYEQYF | TGTGCCAGCAGTGAAGGAGAGCGGAGCAGCTCCTACGAGCAGTACTTC
TRBJ2-6 | - | - | TRBV5-4 | CASSFRDSGANVLTF | TGTGCCAGCAGCTTCAGAGACTCTGGGGCCAACGTCCTGACTTTC
TRBJ1-1 | - | - | TRBV11-2 | CASSPRPRDSYFF | TGTGCCAGCAGCCCTAGACCCAGGGATTCGTATTTCTTT
TRBJ2-3 | TRBD2 | - | TRBV5-8 | CASSHGTSGFTDTQYF | TGTGCCAGCAGCCACGGGACTAGCGGGTTCACAGATACGCAGTATTTT
TRBJ2-7 | TRBD2 | once | TRBV6-5 | CASSYTPSGSYEQYF | TGTGCCAGCAGTTACACCCCTAGCGGGAGCTACGAGCAGTACTTC
TRBJ1-2 | - | - | TRBV6-1 | CASRKTGNYGYTF | TGTGCCAGCAGGAAAACTGGTAACTATGGCTACACCTTC
TRBJ1-1 | - | - | TRBV6-6 | CASSYLGEAFF | TGTGCCAGCAGTTACCTGGGCGAAGCTTTCTTT
TRBJ2-5 | TRBD2 | - | TRBV9 | CASSVSGTQETQYF | TGTGCCAGCAGCGTAAGCGGGACCCAAGAGACCCAGTACTTC
TRBJ1-2 | - | - | TRBV6-5 | CAIMGGTQHGYTF | TGTGCCATAATGGGGGGGACCCAACATGGCTACACCTTC
TRBJ2-7 | TRBD2 | - | TRBV4-3 | CASSPSSSGGLEQYF | TGCGCCAGCAGCCCTTCCTCTAGCGGGGGCCTCGAGCAGTACTTC
TRBJ2-1 | TRBD1 | few | TRBV14 | CASSRVQGAYYNEQFF | TGTGCCAGCAGCCGCGTACAGGGGGCTTACTACAATGAGCAGTTCTTC
TRBJ1-1 | - | - | TRBV15 | CATSRDIGGAEAFF | TGTGCCACCAGCAGAGATATCGGCGGGGCTGAAGCTTTCTTT
TRBJ2-5 | - | - | TRBV9 | CASSPGIQETQYF | TGTGCCAGCAGCCCCGGGATTCAAGAGACCCAGTACTTC
TRBJ2-4 | - | - | TRBV5-1 | CASSLEGGGKNIQYF | TGCGCCAGCAGCTTGGAGGGGGGAGGCAAAAACATTCAGTACTTC
TRBJ1-5 | - | - | TRBV2 | CASSVGENQPQHF | TGTGCCAGCAGTGTCGGCGAAAATCAGCCCCAGCATTTT
TRBJ2-1 | TRBD1 | few | TRBV7-9 | CASSQGAGGNEQFF | TGTGCCAGCAGCCAAGGGGCAGGGGGCAATGAGCAGTTCTTC
TRBJ2-1 | - | - | TRBV2 | CASSERRGVDGNEQFF | TGTGCCAGCAGTGAAAGGCGGGGAGTCGATGGAAATGAGCAGTTCTTC
TRBJ2-7 | TRBD1 | - | TRBV6-6 | CASSRRDRAYEQYF | TGTGCCAGCAGCCGAAGAGACAGGGCTTACGAGCAGTACTTC
TRBJ1-5 | - | - | TRBV16 | CASSQSGVNQPQHF | TGTGCCAGCAGCCAATCGGGGGTCAATCAGCCCCAGCATTTT
TRBJ2-1 | TRBD1 | - | TRBV9 | CASSRQGALGDEQFF | TGTGCCAGCAGTCGACAGGGGGCTTTAGGCGATGAGCAGTTCTTC
TRBJ2-7 | TRBD2 | - | TRBV7-9 | CASSLDLAGGHEQYF | TGTGCCAGCAGCTTAGATCTAGCGGGAGGACACGAGCAGTACTTC
TRBJ2-7 | - | - | TRBV5-6 | CASSLSRGRFYEQYF | TGTGCCAGCAGCTTGTCCCGGGGGCGCTTCTACGAGCAGTACTTC
TRBJ1-1 | - | - | TRBV6-1 | CASRAPTPNTEAFF | TGTGCCAGCAGAGCCCCGACACCGAACACTGAAGCTTTCTTT
TRBJ1-1 | TRBD1 | - | TRBV28 | CASKPSRGQYTEAFF | TGTGCCAGCAAACCTTCCCGGGGACAGTACACTGAAGCTTTCTTT
TRBJ2-7 | - | - | TRBV6-6 | CASSYLQGYEQYF | TGTGCCAGCAGTTACTTACAGGGTTACGAGCAGTACTTC
TRBJ2-5 | - | few | TRBV5-8 | CASSWGGTGKRGTQYF | TGTGCCAGCAGCTGGGGAGGGACAGGAAAACGCGGGACCCAGTACTTC
TRBJ1-2 | TRBD1 | - | TRBV4-2 | CASSGTQGSVGGYTF | TGTGCCAGCAGCGGCACACAGGGGTCGGTGGGTGGCTACACCTTC
TRBJ2-3 | TRBD2 | - | TRBV10-3 | CAISEGTSRPDTQYF | TGTGCCATCAGTGAGGGGACTAGCAGGCCAGATACGCAGTATTTT
TRBJ1-5 | TRBD1 | - | TRBV2 | CASGKDRGDQPQHF | TGTGCCAGCGGCAAGGACAGGGGGGATCAGCCCCAGCATTTT
TRBJ2-2 | - | - | TRBV19 | CASLVDTGELFF | TGTGCCAGTTTGGTGGACACCGGGGAGCTGTTTTTT
TRBJ1-4 | - | - | TRBV2 | CASSSDGLNEKLFF | TGTGCCAGCAGTTCGGACGGACTTAATGAAAAACTGTTTTTT
TRBJ1-2 | TRBD1 | - | TRBV10-3 | CAISDGDRIVNYGYTF | TGTGCCATCAGTGACGGGGACAGAATCGTTAACTATGGCTACACCTTC
TRBJ1-5 | - | - | TRBV6-1 | CARTLGFSNQPQHF | TGTGCCCGGACGCTCGGGTTCAGCAATCAGCCCCAGCATTTT
TRBJ2-5 | - | - | TRBV5-4 | CASSLGTNRETETQYF | TGTGCCAGCAGCTTGGGGACTAACAGGGAAACGGAGACCCAGTACTTC
TRBJ1-2 | - | once | TRBV29-1 | CSVDRDTYYGYTF | TGCAGCGTCGACCGGGACACCTACTATGGCTACACCTTC
TRBJ2-7 | TRBD2 | - | TRBV7-9 | CASSLGEFSGRVTYEQYF | TGTGCCAGCAGCTTAGGCGAGTTCAGCGGGAGGGTCACCTACGAGCAGTACTTC
TRBJ1-1 | - | once | TRBV29-1 | CSVKGLNTEAFF | TGCAGCGTTAAGGGCCTGAACACTGAAGCTTTCTTT
TRBJ1-2 | TRBD1 | - | TRBV25-1 | CASSEGTAHGYTF | TGTGCCAGCAGTGAAGGGACAGCACACGGCTACACCTTC
TRBJ1-5 | - | - | TRBV7-8 | CASSPGTGSAQPQHF | TGTGCCAGCAGCCCAGGCACGGGGTCGGCTCAGCCCCAGCATTTT
TRBJ2-1 | - | - | TRBV4-1 | CASSQTGTTHNEQFF | TGCGCCAGCAGCCAGACCGGGACAACCCACAATGAGCAGTTCTTC
TRBJ2-2 | - | once | TRBV11-2 | CASSLVAGTNTGELFF | TGTGCCAGCAGCTTAGTCGCGGGGACTAACACCGGGGAGCTGTTTTTT